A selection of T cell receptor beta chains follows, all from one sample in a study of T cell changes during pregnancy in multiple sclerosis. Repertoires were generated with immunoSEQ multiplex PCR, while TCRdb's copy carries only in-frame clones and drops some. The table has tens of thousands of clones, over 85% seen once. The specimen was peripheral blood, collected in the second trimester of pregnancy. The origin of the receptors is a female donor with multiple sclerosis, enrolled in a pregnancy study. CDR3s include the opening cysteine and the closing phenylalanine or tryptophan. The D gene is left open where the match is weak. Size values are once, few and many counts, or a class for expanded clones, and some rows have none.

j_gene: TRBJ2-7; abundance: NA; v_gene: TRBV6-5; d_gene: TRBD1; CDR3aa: CASSYYHRGTYEQYF; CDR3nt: TGTGCCAGCAGTTACTACCACAGGGGAACCTACGAGCAGTACTTC
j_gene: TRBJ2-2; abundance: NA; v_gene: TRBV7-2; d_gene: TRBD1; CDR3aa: CASSPSIGTGSTGELFF; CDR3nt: TGTGCCAGCAGCCCCTCCATAGGGACAGGGTCCACCGGGGAGCTGTTTTTT
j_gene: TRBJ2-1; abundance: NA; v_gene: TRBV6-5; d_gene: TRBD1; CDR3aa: CASRQPGGNEQFF; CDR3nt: TGTGCCAGCAGACAACCAGGGGGAAATGAGCAGTTCTTC
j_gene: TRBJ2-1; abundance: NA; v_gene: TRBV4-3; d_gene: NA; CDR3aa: CASSQGLRQNEQFF; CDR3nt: TGCGCCAGCAGCCAGGGACTTCGACAAAATGAGCAGTTCTTC
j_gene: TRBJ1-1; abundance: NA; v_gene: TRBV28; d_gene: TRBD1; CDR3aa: CASSGHRGIGTEAFF; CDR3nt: TGTGCCAGCAGTGGACACAGGGGGATCGGCACTGAAGCTTTCTTT
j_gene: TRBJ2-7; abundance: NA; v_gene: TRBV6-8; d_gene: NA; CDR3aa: CASSYSLGHYPYEQYF; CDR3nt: TGTGCCAGCAGTTACTCATTAGGACACTATCCTTACGAGCAGTACTTC
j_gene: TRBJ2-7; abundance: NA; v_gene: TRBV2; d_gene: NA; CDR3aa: CASLEPTRLHTEQYF; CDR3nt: TGTGCCAGCCTAGAACCGACCAGACTCCATACGGAGCAGTACTTC
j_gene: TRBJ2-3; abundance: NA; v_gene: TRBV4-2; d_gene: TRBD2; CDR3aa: CASSQDPLAGVRYF; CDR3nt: TGTGCCAGCAGCCAAGATCCTCTAGCGGGAGTTCGGTATTTT
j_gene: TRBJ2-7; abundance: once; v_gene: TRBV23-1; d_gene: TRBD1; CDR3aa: CASSHRGYEQYF; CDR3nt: TGCGCCAGCAGTCACAGGGGGTACGAGCAGTACTTC
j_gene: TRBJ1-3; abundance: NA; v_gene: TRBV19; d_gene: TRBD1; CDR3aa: CASTPGWDSGNTIYF; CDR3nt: TGTGCCAGTACCCCCGGGTGGGACAGCGGAAACACCATATATTTT
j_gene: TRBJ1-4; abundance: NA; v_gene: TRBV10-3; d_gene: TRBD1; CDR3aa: CAISGTGDEKLFF; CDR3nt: TGTGCCATCTCCGGGACAGGCGATGAAAAACTGTTTTTT
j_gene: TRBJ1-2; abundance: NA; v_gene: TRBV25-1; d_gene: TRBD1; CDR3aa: CASSQGGIEINYGYTF; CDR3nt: TGTGCCAGCAGCCAGGGGGGAATTGAAATTAACTATGGCTACACCTTC
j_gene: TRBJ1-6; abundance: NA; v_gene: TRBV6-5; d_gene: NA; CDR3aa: CASSSLQDSPLHF; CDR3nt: TGTGCCAGCAGTTCCCTCCAGGATTCACCCCTCCACTTT
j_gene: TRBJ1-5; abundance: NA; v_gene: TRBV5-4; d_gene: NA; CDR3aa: CASSLGGGDQPQHF; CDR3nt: TGTGCCAGCAGCTTGGGTGGCGGCGATCAGCCCCAGCATTTT
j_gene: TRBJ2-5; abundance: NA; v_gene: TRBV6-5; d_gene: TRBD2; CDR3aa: CASSRGTKLQETQYF; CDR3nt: TGTGCCAGCAGTCGCGGGACTAAGCTACAAGAGACCCAGTACTTC
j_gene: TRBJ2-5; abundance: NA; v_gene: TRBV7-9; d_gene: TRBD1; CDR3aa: CASSLRDRAVETQYF; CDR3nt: TGTGCCAGCAGCTTAAGGGACAGGGCCGTGGAGACCCAGTACTTC
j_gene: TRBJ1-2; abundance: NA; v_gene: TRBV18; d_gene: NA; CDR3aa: CASWEINPTGGYTF; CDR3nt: TGTGCCAGCTGGGAGATCAACCCAACGGGTGGCTACACCTTC
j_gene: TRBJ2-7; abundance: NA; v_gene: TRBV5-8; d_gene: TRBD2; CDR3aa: CASSLVPAGTYEQYF; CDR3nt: TGTGCCAGCAGCTTGGTCCCAGCGGGGACCTACGAGCAGTACTTC
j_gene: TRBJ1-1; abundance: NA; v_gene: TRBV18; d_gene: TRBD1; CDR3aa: CASSPGQGKGENTEAFF; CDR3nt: TGTGCCAGCTCACCGGGACAGGGCAAAGGGGAGAACACTGAAGCTTTCTTT
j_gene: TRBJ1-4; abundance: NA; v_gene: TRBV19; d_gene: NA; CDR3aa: CASQGGATNEKLFF; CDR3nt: TGTGCCTCTCAAGGCGGTGCAACTAATGAAAAACTGTTTTTT
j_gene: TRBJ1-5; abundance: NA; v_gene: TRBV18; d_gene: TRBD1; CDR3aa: CASSPRDRAQPQHF; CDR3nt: TGTGCCAGCTCACCTCGGGACAGGGCACAGCCCCAGCATTTT
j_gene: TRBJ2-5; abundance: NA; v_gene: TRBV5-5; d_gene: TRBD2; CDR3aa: CASSTGTSGETQYF; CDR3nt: TGTGCCAGCAGCACCGGGACTAGCGGGGAGACCCAGTACTTC
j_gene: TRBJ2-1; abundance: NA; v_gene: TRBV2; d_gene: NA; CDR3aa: CASREGTDEQFF; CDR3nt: TGTGCCAGCAGGGAGGGGACCGATGAGCAGTTCTTC
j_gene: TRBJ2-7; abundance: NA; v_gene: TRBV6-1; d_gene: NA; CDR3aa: CASSEAGVYEQYF; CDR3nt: TGTGCCAGCAGTGAAGCGGGCGTCTACGAGCAGTACTTC
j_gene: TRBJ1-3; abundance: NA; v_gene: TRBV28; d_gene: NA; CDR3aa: CASSPVQGRSGNTIYF; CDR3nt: TGTGCCAGCAGCCCCGTGCAGGGGCGCTCTGGAAACACCATATATTTT